The sequence of this T cell receptor beta chain was determined in a study of HIV-infected patients and healthy controls. The study, taken as a whole, reports: Size-matched repertoire data failed to replicate the apparent Gini index recovery after therapy in HIV-infected patients.

No cell fractionation was done, so the repertoire covers all unsorted peripheral blood T cells. The RNA source was an approximately 2.6 ml peripheral blood draw. This clonotype was detected many times. Its antigen is unidentified. The germline CDR1 and CDR2 sequences are KGHDR and SFDVKD. The ends were cut back, 9 bases at V and 2 bases at J, with 24 bases in the middle. The CDR3 is 17 amino acids. Alpha and beta constant-region primers primed reverse transcription of approximately 460 ng RNA. Alpha and beta chain libraries were made separately by chain-specific third strand synthesis with multiplexing indices. MiXCR, applied by TCRdb to the 5' RACE reads, yields one record per CDR3 protein. The sample has 11,000 to 15,000 distinct CDR3 sequences; roughly 9.9% are singletons.

This rearrangement joins TRBV24-1 to TRBJ2-5, with D tentatively TRBD1 (6 bases). The sample taken for sequencing was blood. The receptor was derived from an adult in good health. This CDR3 reads CATYRQGRGWWQETQYF. The CDR3, as DNA: TGTGCCACCTACCGGCAGGGGCGCGGTTGGTGGCAAGAGACCCAGTACTTC.